One and the same sample provided the 32 T cell receptor beta chains below, sequenced in a study of blood T cell repertoires in COVID-19. Sequencing used immunoSEQ multiplex PCR; TCRdb keeps in-frame clones, though not all of them. The sample yields roughly 100,000 clones, 84% seen once. Sample: peripheral blood. Receptor source: a man in his sixties with acute or convalescent COVID-19.

The chain couples TRBV3-1 (or the pseudogene TRBV3-2) to TRBJ2-7; D is possibly TRBD2 (5 bases). CDR3 length: 15 residues. The V end lost 4 bases, the J end lost 5 bases, and 18 bases lay between the germline ends. Germline V gene sequence: CDR1 LGHDT, CDR2 YNNKEL (reference sequence). The CDR3, as DNA: TGTGCCAGCAGCCGGAACCCCACTAGTCGGGACGAGCAGTACGTC. Its translation is CASSRNPTSRDEQYV.

The chain recombines TRBV28 with TRBJ2-7; D not certain. Germline V gives CDR1 MDHEN, CDR2 SYDVKM. Trimming shortened V by 5 bases and J by 3 bases, and 11 bases separated the two germline ends. There are 13 residues in the CDR3. The CDR3 sequence is CASSPTALYEQYV. As DNA, the CDR3 is TGTGCCAGCAGTCCAACAGCCCTCTACGAGCAGTACGTC.

CDR3 sequence reads: CASSFSSYEQYF. Here the CDR3 DNA reads TGTGCCAGCAGCTTTAGTTCCTACGAGCAGTACTTC. This chain connects TRBV7-2 to TRBJ2-7; D gene ambiguous. The CDR3 runs 12 residues. The germline V gene has CDR1 SGHTA and CDR2 FQGNSA. The V gene lost 3 bases and the J gene lost 1 base, with 4 bases spanning the gap.

This chain connects TRBV9 to TRBJ1-3, with a tentative D call TRBD1 (5 bases). The CDR3 consists of 16 residues. Germline V lookup: CDR1 SGDLS, CDR2 YYNGEE. The V and J ends lost 3 bases and 0 bases respectively, with 13 bases between them. CDR3 nucleotides: TGTGCCAGCAGCGGGGGCTCGTCGAGCTCTGGAAACACCATATATTTT. Encoded protein: CASSGGSSSSGNTIYF.

This clone was found once. The V and J genes are TRBV18 and TRBJ1-4; 8 bases agree with TRBD1. Unmatched junction bases numbered 11, after V lost 3 bases and J lost 2 bases. This CDR3 contains 18 residues. The germline CDR1 and CDR2 sequences are KGHSH and LQKENI. The CDR3 sequence: CASSPSRTGRGTNEKLFF. The CDR3 coding sequence is TGTGCCAGCTCACCTAGCAGGACAGGGAGAGGGACTAATGAAAAACTGTTTTTT.

The chain is built from TRBV6-5 and TRBJ1-2, with a tentative D call TRBD1 (5 bases). The germline gives CDR1 MNHEY, CDR2 SVGAGI. This CDR3 region has 13 residues. Trimming cost V 6 bases and J 2 bases, with 10 bases left between them. The DNA of the CDR3 is TGTGCCAGCAGGACGGGACTCAACTATGGCTACACCTTC. Protein: CASRTGLNYGYTF.

This clone has more than one count but fewer than ten. The rearrangement links TRBV20-1 to TRBJ1-1; D may be TRBD1 (5 bases). V was shortened by 3 bases and J by 4 bases, with 12 bases between the two germline ends. This CDR3 region has 13 residues. Germline lookup yields CDR1 DFQATT and CDR2 SNEGSKA (reference sequence). In DNA form, the CDR3 reads TGCAGTGCTAGTAGGGTTAGGGGCACTGAAGCTTTCTTT. Amino acid sequence: CSASRVRGTEAFF.

This clone has a single count. The chain has TRBV27 and TRBJ2-2; TRBD2 is a possible D gene (5 bases). CDR1 MNHEY and CDR2 SMNVEV come from the germline V gene (reference sequence). The CDR3 is 14 amino acids. V shed 6 bases and J shed 6 bases, with 14 bases lying between them. The CDR3 is CASRLVGGSGELFF. In DNA form, the CDR3 reads TGTGCCAGCAGGCTAGTTGGAGGCTCCGGGGAGCTGTTTTTT.

The genes are TRBV5-1 and TRBJ1-1; D ambiguous. The germline gives CDR1 SGHRS, CDR2 YFSETQ. Trimming shortened V by 4 bases and J by 4 bases, and 11 bases separated the two germline ends. The CDR3 runs 13 residues. CDR3 sequence: CASSLLYSTEAFF. CDR3 sequence (DNA): TGCGCCAGCAGCCTGCTGTACAGCACTGAAGCTTTCTTT. The variable domain in full, with the rest retrieved from reference TRBV5-1 and TRBJ1-1, is KAGVTQTPRYLIKTRGQQVTLSCSPISGHRSVSWYQQTPGQGLQFLFEYFSETQRNKGNFPGRFSGRQFSNSRSEMNVSTLELGDSALYLCASSLLYSTEAFFGQGTRLTVV.

The rearrangement links TRBV10-3 to TRBJ2-3; TRBD1 matches at 9 bases. The CDR3 totals 15 residues. The germline V gene has CDR1 ENHRY and CDR2 SYGVKD. The V gene end was trimmed by 6 bases and the J gene end by 2 bases; junction bases not matched to a gene: 6. This CDR3 reads CAIRRQGDSTDTQYF. The DNA of the CDR3 is TGTGCCATCAGAAGACAGGGGGACTCCACAGATACGCAGTATTTT.

As for this clone: A read error may account for a junction end that differs from germline. The genes are TRBV15 and TRBJ2-7; 8 bases map to TRBD1. The germline CDR1 and CDR2 sequences are LNHNV and YYDKDF (reference sequence). This CDR3 is built from 16 residues. CDR3 in amino acids: CATSRHLGQGSSEQYF. For the CDR3, the DNA is TGTGCCACCAGCAGGCACCTCGGACAGGGTTCCTCCGAGCAGTACTTC.

CDR3 nucleotides: TGCGCCAGCAGCCGACAGGGGAACCAAGAGACCCAGTACTTC. Its translation: CASSRQGNQETQYF. V is TRBV5-1 and J is TRBJ2-5; 8 positions agree with TRBD1. Germline CDR1 reads SGHRS; CDR2 reads YFSETQ. With 4 bases clipped from V and 0 bases from J, the junction kept 2 bases outside the gene matches. The CDR3 extends over 14 amino acids. Variable domain in full (rest from reference TRBV5-1 and TRBJ2-5): KAGVTQTPRYLIKTRGQQVTLSCSPISGHRSVSWYQQTPGQGLQFLFEYFSETQRNKGNFPGRFSGRQFSNSRSEMNVSTLELGDSALYLCASSRQGNQETQYFGPGTRLLVL.

This rearrangement joins TRBV9 to TRBJ2-1; a weak D match, TRBD2 (6 bases). V was clipped by 0 bases and J by 10 bases, with 14 bases between them. The CDR3 runs 14 residues. Germline CDR1 and CDR2: SGDLS and YYNGEE. The CDR3 protein is CASSVVGLEGEQFF. The CDR3 coding sequence is TGTGCCAGCAGCGTAGTGGGCTTGGAGGGGGAGCAGTTCTTC.

This sequence joins TRBV7-2 and TRBJ2-3; TRBD1 agrees at 10 bases. Germline CDR1 SGHTA, CDR2 FQGNSA. The length of the CDR3 is 17 residues. V lost 5 bases to trimming and J lost 5 bases; unmatched junction nucleotides: 13. CDR3 in amino acids: CASSHAGTGALVDTQYF. CDR3 sequence (DNA): TGTGCCAGCAGCCACGCCGGGACAGGGGCACTTGTAGATACGCAGTATTTT.

The V call is TRBV27, the J call TRBJ1-5, with D possibly matching TRBD1 (6 bases). The germline V gene has CDR1 MNHEY and CDR2 SMNVEV (reference sequence). The CDR3 length is 14 residues. V dropped 4 bases and J dropped 7 bases, with 14 bases sitting between them. The CDR3 region has the DNA TGTGCCAGCAGTTGGACACAGGGCGGACAGCCCCAGCATTTT. Translation gives CASSWTQGGQPQHF.

The chain uses TRBV24-1 and TRBJ2-3, with 8 bases aligning to TRBD1. The CDR3 contains 16 residues. J gave up 3 bases and V 3 bases, and 7 bases lay outside the gene matches. The germline CDR1 and CDR2 sequences are KGHDR and SFDVKD. As DNA, the CDR3 is TGTGCCACCAGTGATCCCACAGGGGGGTGGACAGATACGCAGTATTTT. It yields the protein CATSDPTGGWTDTQYF.

This clone has ten or more counts. The V and J genes are TRBV28 and TRBJ2-3; 10 bases map to TRBD1. The germline V gene has CDR1 MDHEN and CDR2 SYDVKM. This CDR3 is 18 amino acids long. V trimming: 2 bases; J trimming: 4 bases; junction bases outside the gene matches: 12. The CDR3 DNA reads TGTGCCAGCAGTTTAAGCGTAGGGGGGACAGGGGCTTCAGATACGCAGTATTTT. This encodes CASSLSVGGTGASDTQYF.

The genes are TRBV29-1 and TRBJ1-5, with D maybe TRBD1 (5 bases). Germline V lookup: CDR1 SQVTM, CDR2 ANQGSEA. Trimming left V 4 bases short and J 6 bases short, with 13 bases between. The CDR3 is 13 amino acids. The CDR3 DNA follows: TGCAGCGTTGGGGGCCCGCGGGGTCAGCCCCAGCATTTT. As protein: CSVGGPRGQPQHF. Drawing the rest from reference TRBV29-1 and TRBJ1-5, the complete variable domain is SAVISQKPSRDICQRGTSLTIQCQVDSQVTMMFWYRQQPGQSLTLIATANQGSEATYESGFVIDKFPISRPNLTFSTLTVSNMSPEDSSIYLCSVGGPRGQPQHFGDGTRLSIL.

This clone was counted between two and nine times. The chain employs TRBV24-1 and TRBJ2-5, with a tentative D call TRBD2 (5 bases). Germline V gene lookup returns CDR1 KGHDR and CDR2 SFDVKD. CDR3 size: 13 residues. V was pared by 5 bases and J by 3 bases, with 9 bases between. CDR3 DNA sequence: TGTGCCACCAGTGTAAACGGGGAAGAGACCCAGTACTTC. Protein product: CATSVNGEETQYF.

This clone was counted a single time. This sequence joins TRBV6-5 and TRBJ2-7; a weak D match, TRBD2 (6 bases). The CDR3 is made up of 14 amino acids. Germline V CDR1 and CDR2: MNHEY, SVGAGI. Trimming stripped 4 bases from V and 4 bases from J, with 14 bases between. CDR3 DNA sequence: TGTGCCAGCAGTTTCCGGGACTCCTTTTACGAGCAGTACTTC. Translation gives CASSFRDSFYEQYF.

A single count supports this clone. The rearrangement uses TRBV7-9 and TRBJ1-1; no reliable D call. This CDR3 region has 13 residues. In germline, CDR1 is SEHNR, CDR2 FQNEAQ (reference sequence). V lost 5 bases, J lost 1 base, and 8 bases lay in between. The CDR3 region is CASSPRQNTEAFF. As DNA, the CDR3 is TGTGCCAGCAGCCCCCGACAGAACACTGAAGCTTTCTTT.

CDR3 DNA sequence: TGTGCCAGCTCACCTCGGAGGAACACAGATACGCAGTATTTT. This translates into CASSPRRNTDTQYF. The chain couples TRBV18 to TRBJ2-3; D perhaps matches TRBD2 (5 bases). Trimming took off 3 bases at V and 2 bases at J, with 9 bases between the two ends. This CDR3 has 14 residues. The V gene's germline CDR1 is KGHSH and CDR2 LQKENI.

J is TRBJ2-1 and V is TRBV19, with 11 nucleotides matching TRBD1. CDR3 length: 15 residues. Germline V lookup: CDR1 LNHDA, CDR2 SQIVND (reference sequence). Trimming removed 5 bases from V and 2 bases from J; junction bases left unmatched: 2. The CDR3, as DNA: TGTGCCAGTAGTGCGGGACAGGGGGCCTACAATGAGCAGTTCTTC. Its protein is CASSAGQGAYNEQFF.

This clone was observed a few times. V is TRBV5-1 and J is TRBJ1-3; unclear D gene. With 4 bases removed from V and 0 bases from J, the gap between germline ends came to 8 bases. CDR3 length equals 14 residues. Germline CDR1 is SGHRS and CDR2 is YFSETQ. CDR3 residues: CASSPRGSGNTIYF. The DNA for the CDR3 is TGCGCCAGCAGCCCACGCGGCTCTGGAAACACCATATATTTT.

V and J are TRBV2 and TRBJ1-1; a possible D gene is TRBD1 (5 bases). Between the trimmed V and J ends, which lost 6 bases and 1 base, there was a span of 9 bases. CDR3 length: 13 amino acids. Germline V gives CDR1 SNHLY, CDR2 FYNNEI. The CDR3 region has the DNA TGTGCCAGCAGACAGGTTGCGAACACTGAAGCTTTCTTT. Encoded protein: CASRQVANTEAFF.

The chain combines TRBV5-1 with TRBJ2-1; D uncertain. The V gene lost 4 bases and the J gene lost 0 bases, with 8 bases spanning the gap. From germline, CDR1 is SGHRS and CDR2 YFSETQ. This CDR3 contains 14 residues. CDR3 in DNA: TGCGCCAGCAGCCCCCTATACTCCTACAATGAGCAGTTCTTC. This codes for CASSPLYSYNEQFF.

This chain links TRBV13 with TRBJ1-1; the match to TRBD1 covers 8 bases. The CDR3 spans 14 residues. The junction had 3 bases not matched to a gene; V was cut back by 5 bases and J by 1 base. CDR1 is PRHDT, CDR2 FYEKMQ, per germline (reference sequence). Here the CDR3 DNA reads TGTGCCAGCAGCCAGGGGACAGGGAACACTGAAGCTTTCTTT. As protein: CASSQGTGNTEAFF.

The CDR3 region has the DNA TGTGCCAGCAGTTTGGGACTAGCGGGTGAGCAGTTCTTC. Protein product: CASSLGLAGEQFF. The V gene is TRBV6-2 or TRBV6-3, the J gene TRBJ2-1, with 12 positions matching TRBD2. This CDR3 has 13 amino acids. From germline, CDR1 is MNHEY and CDR2 SVGEGT. V was clipped by 4 bases and J by 9 bases; unmatched bases: 1.

The chain links TRBV4-3 to TRBJ2-1, with 13 bases fitting TRBD2. The CDR3 spans 16 residues. Germline V gene sequence: CDR1 LGHNA, CDR2 YSLEER. The V and J ends lost 6 bases and 7 bases, in that order; junction bases with no gene match: 9. CDR3 amino acids: CASSPRTSGSANEQFF. The CDR3 DNA reads TGCGCCAGCAGTCCTCGGACTAGCGGGAGTGCGAATGAGCAGTTCTTC.

This chain joins TRBV6-5 and TRBJ1-2, with D perhaps matching TRBD1 (6 bases). Per the germline V gene, CDR1 is MNHEY and CDR2 is SVGAGI. V was clipped by 7 bases and J by 6 bases, with 18 bases between them. The length of the CDR3 is 14 residues. Here the CDR3 reads CASTRGQAIDGYTF. The CDR3 region has the DNA TGTGCCAGCACCAGGGGCCAGGCAATTGATGGCTACACCTTC.

The genes are TRBV19 and TRBJ2-1; unclear D gene. V dropped 11 bases and J dropped 8 bases, with 19 bases sitting between them. Looked up from germline, CDR1 is LNHDA and CDR2 is SQIVND (reference sequence). The CDR3 sequence is 13 residues long. CDR3 residues: CASSSRWADEQFF. In DNA, the CDR3 is TGTGCCTCCTCCTCCAGGTGGGCCGATGAGCAGTTCTTC.

This rearrangement joins TRBV18 to TRBJ2-7; TRBD1 might be the D (6 bases). V was trimmed by 8 bases and J by 1 base, leaving 12 bases between them. The CDR3 contains 13 residues. Germline V gives CDR1 KGHSH, CDR2 LQKENI. CDR3: CASTRGFSYEQYF. CDR3 bases: TGTGCCAGCACCAGGGGTTTTTCCTACGAGCAGTACTTC.